Below, 6 T cell receptor beta chains from the same sample are listed, as sequenced in a study of blood T cell repertoires in COVID-19. Measured with immunoSEQ multiplex PCR; TCRdb has only the in-frame clones, and not every one. The sample consists of 250,000 to 350,000 clones, around nine tenths of them appearing once. Sequenced input: peripheral blood. These receptors were obtained from a woman in her fifties or sixties with acute or convalescent COVID-19.

This chain joins TRBV20-1 and TRBJ1-2; the D is unclear. CDR3 length: 11 amino acids. The germline V gene encodes CDR1 DFQATT and CDR2 SNEGSKA (reference sequence). V was cut by 8 bases and J by 4 bases, with 11 bases left in between. The CDR3 sequence is CSIPSGYGYTF. CDR3 in DNA: TGCAGTATCCCATCGGGCTATGGCTACACCTTC.

The gene calls are TRBV27 and TRBJ2-7; 9 bases fit TRBD1. The CDR3 is 13 residues long. With 4 bases clipped from V and 7 bases from J, the junction kept 5 bases outside the gene matches. Germline loops: CDR1 MNHEY, CDR2 SMNVEV (reference sequence). CDR3 nucleotides: TGTGCCAGCAGTTCACAGGGGGCGAGGGAGCAGTACTTC. Translation: CASSSQGAREQYF.

The rearrangement links TRBV13 to TRBJ2-3; 8 bases match TRBD2. The V segment lost 5 bases and the J segment 3 bases; nucleotides outside the gene matches: 7. The germline V gene encodes CDR1 PRHDT and CDR2 FYEKMQ (reference sequence). The CDR3 covers 15 residues. CDR3 nucleotides: TGTGCCAGCAGCCACGCGGGGGGCGGGACAGATACGCAGTATTTT. Translated, it gives CASSHAGGGTDTQYF.

This chain uses TRBV3-1 (or the pseudogene TRBV3-2) with TRBJ2-3; 9 positions match TRBD2. CDR3 length: 14 amino acids. Germline V gene sequence: CDR1 LGHDT, CDR2 YNNKEL (reference sequence). J gave up 6 bases and V 1 base, and 2 bases lay outside the gene matches. In DNA, the CDR3 is TGTGCCAGCAGCCAAGGGCTAGCGGGGGATACGCAGTATTTT. This encodes CASSQGLAGDTQYF.

V gene TRBV10-3 combines with J gene TRBJ2-7; TRBD1 aligns across 10 bases. The CDR3 is made up of 17 amino acids. Germline V lookup: CDR1 ENHRY, CDR2 SYGVKD. The ends lost 0 bases at V and 6 bases at J; junction bases unmatched: 11. The CDR3 region is CAISESVVDRGRAEQYF. The DNA for the CDR3 is TGTGCCATCAGTGAGTCCGTCGTCGACAGGGGGCGAGCCGAGCAGTACTTC.

The rearrangement joins TRBV6-2 or TRBV6-3 to TRBJ2-7; 9 positions match TRBD1. The V segment lost 2 bases and the J segment 4 bases; nucleotides outside the gene matches: 3. The CDR3 has 14 amino acids. Germline CDR1 reads MNHEY; CDR2 reads SVGEGT. The CDR3 protein is CASSYPGQGYEQYF. In DNA form, the CDR3 reads TGTGCCAGCAGTTACCCGGGACAGGGTTACGAGCAGTACTTC.